This TCR beta chain was observed in a study of CD8 T cells in ankylosing spondylitis. Study-level findings and limits: Clones tied to disease were said to be significantly enriched in matched ankylosing spondylitis synovial fluid. Reports of some motif variants in reactive arthritis synovial fluid and blood predate this one. Typical of ankylosing spondylitis blood, it appeared, was a TCR beta motif of eight highly homologous variants.

The V and J ends lost 6 bases and 7 bases, in that order; junction bases with no gene match: 1. The CDR3 runs 13 residues. The authors made TCR beta libraries by quantitative 5'-RACE with molecular barcodes. TCRdb re-derived calls from the 5' RACE reads in MiXCR, one entry per CDR3 protein. The sample lists about 220,000 distinct CDR3 sequences; approximately 7.3% were seen once. This clonotype was counted many times. Its cognate antigen is unknown. This receptor was obtained from a male donor with ankylosing spondylitis. The V gene is TRBV12-3 or TRBV12-4, the J gene TRBJ2-2; 11 positions match TRBD2. The sample was blood, either unsorted or a sorted T cell fraction (not recorded which). The CDR3 region has the DNA TGTGCCAGCAGCACTAGCGGGAGCGGGGAGCTGTTTTTT. Encoded protein: CASSTSGSGELFF.